The 8 T cell receptor beta chains presented below share a single source sample, sequenced in a study of beta chain features in type 1 diabetes. Every isolated RNA sample was fully reverse transcribed, so sequencing captured expressed TCRB transcripts. Clones were read by immunoSEQ multiplex PCR, and TCRdb kept only the in-frame ones, dropping some. Altogether about 240,000 clones are present, 27% being singletons, with the ten largest covering more than 3%. The sample comprised central memory CD4+ T cells from blood. These receptors were taken from a man between 25 and 39 years old in good health.

The CDR3 DNA is TGTGCCAGTAGTATCATAGGCACAGGGAGCACAGATACGCAGTATTTT. As protein: CASSIIGTGSTDTQYF. V is TRBV19 and J is TRBJ2-3; D is perhaps TRBD1 (6 bases). The CDR3 totals 16 residues. Germline values: CDR1 LNHDA, CDR2 SQIVND (reference sequence). V dropped 3 bases and J dropped 0 bases, with 13 bases sitting between them.

This clone appeared a few times. This chain uses TRBV18 with TRBJ2-1; 8 nucleotides agree with TRBD2. The germline gives CDR1 KGHSH, CDR2 LQKENI. The V segment lost 1 base and the J segment 8 bases; nucleotides outside the gene matches: 10. This CDR3 comprises 16 residues. This CDR3 reads CASSPRRGLGGDEQFF. DNA for the CDR3: TGTGCCAGCTCACCACGCAGGGGACTAGGCGGGGATGAGCAGTTCTTC.

This clone came up a few times. The chain combines TRBV30 with TRBJ1-1; D is perhaps TRBD1 (6 bases). V lost 8 bases, J lost 4 bases, and 14 bases lay in between. The CDR3 length is 12 residues. Germline CDR1 reads GTSNPN; CDR2 reads SVGIG (reference sequence). The CDR3 sequence: CASTRGGTEAFF. Written as DNA, the CDR3 is TGTGCCAGCACCAGGGGAGGCACTGAAGCTTTCTTT.

The chain employs TRBV15 and TRBJ2-5; D may correspond to TRBD1 or TRBD2 (6 bases each). The CDR3 covers 14 residues. Germline CDR1 LNHNV, CDR2 YYDKDF (reference sequence). Trimming took 0 bases from V and 5 from J, leaving 10 bases between them. The DNA for the CDR3 is TGTGCCACCAGCAGAGATGGGGGGCCGGAGACCCAGTACTTC. Amino acid sequence: CATSRDGGPETQYF.

This clone was counted between two and nine times. The chain employs TRBV2 and TRBJ2-5; the D gene is possibly TRBD2 (5 bases). V was cut by 8 bases and J by 5 bases, with 12 bases left in between. This CDR3 comprises 12 residues. Germline V gene data show CDR1 as SNHLY and CDR2 as FYNNEI. The CDR3 DNA sequence: TGTGCCAGCGTCGGACCGGGGGAGACCCAGTACTTC. Translated, it gives CASVGPGETQYF.

The J gene is TRBJ2-5, the V gene TRBV4-1; the match to TRBD2 covers 8 bases. Germline V gene sequence: CDR1 MGHRA, CDR2 YSYEKL. V was clipped by 1 base and J by 4 bases; unmatched bases: 8. This CDR3 is built from 16 residues. The CDR3: CASSQAGAGVGETQYF. The CDR3 region has the DNA TGCGCCAGCAGCCAAGCAGGAGCGGGAGTTGGAGAGACCCAGTACTTC.

This clone was counted a few times. The rearrangement links TRBV5-1 to TRBJ2-7; perhaps TRBD1 as D (6 bases). V was trimmed by 3 bases and J by 2 bases, leaving 12 bases between them. The germline gives CDR1 SGHRS, CDR2 YFSETQ. The CDR3 covers 14 residues. The CDR3 DNA reads as TGCGCCAGCAGCTCCGGGACACCAACCTACGAGCAGTACTTC. Its translation is CASSSGTPTYEQYF.

This chain uses TRBV7-8 with TRBJ2-1, with TRBD2 as a possible D gene (6 bases). The CDR3 totals 16 residues. Trimming removed 2 bases from V and 7 bases from J, with 18 bases in between. Germline V gives CDR1 SGHVS, CDR2 FQNEAQ. CDR3 protein: CASSLLRREPWNEQFF. The CDR3 coding sequence is TGTGCCAGCAGCTTACTCAGGAGGGAGCCCTGGAATGAGCAGTTCTTC.